Sequencing of this T cell receptor (beta chain) was carried out in a study of T-cell reconstitution after alpha-beta-depleted transplantation in children. During its preparation, the TCRbeta library received unique molecular identifiers. TCRdb reprocessed the PCR reads with MiXCR, giving one entry per CDR3 protein. The table has 200,000 to 250,000 distinct CDR3 sequences, under 9.5% seen once. This clonotype was detected a few times. CDR1 and CDR2 from the germline V gene are DFQATT and SNEGSKA (reference sequence). The length of the CDR3 is 12 residues. J is TRBJ1-6 and V is TRBV20-1, with TRBD1 identical over 9 bases. The clonotype was recovered from a human donor who donated a stem cell graft to a child with acute lymphoblastic leukemia. Source: PBMCs from the stem cell graft donor, taken from the stem cell graft. CDR3 sequence: CGGTGLYSPLHF. The CDR3 nucleotides are TGCGGGGGGACAGGGCTGTATTCACCCCTCCACTTT.